This TCR beta chain stems from a study of cytomegalovirus exposure and HLA in healthy donors. The PCR ran on 60 Vbeta and 13 Jbeta primers. Some clones are missing from TCRdb's copy, which holds only in-frame ones; the method was immunoSEQ multiplex PCR. The sample has more than 60,000 clones; 79% are singletons. Details on this clone: Its target is not known.

Overall study results and limits: A reported reduction in N-insertions relative to the 666-donor mean was seen in an Asian-associated ancestry cluster in a later analysis. Reports showed the classifier diagnosing cytomegalovirus status with high specificity and sensitivity.

Per germline, CDR1 LNHNV and CDR2 YYDKDF (reference sequence). This CDR3 region has 14 residues. Trimming cost V 3 bases and J 6 bases; bases outside gene matches: 2. Sequences were obtained from PBMCs. This clonotype was sampled from a woman aged 25-40 years in good health and CMV-seronegative. The rearrangement uses TRBV15 and TRBJ2-2; 9 positions agree with TRBD1. The CDR3 is CATSSRQGAGELFF. The CDR3 DNA is TGTGCCACCAGCAGTAGACAGGGGGCCGGGGAGCTGTTTTTT.